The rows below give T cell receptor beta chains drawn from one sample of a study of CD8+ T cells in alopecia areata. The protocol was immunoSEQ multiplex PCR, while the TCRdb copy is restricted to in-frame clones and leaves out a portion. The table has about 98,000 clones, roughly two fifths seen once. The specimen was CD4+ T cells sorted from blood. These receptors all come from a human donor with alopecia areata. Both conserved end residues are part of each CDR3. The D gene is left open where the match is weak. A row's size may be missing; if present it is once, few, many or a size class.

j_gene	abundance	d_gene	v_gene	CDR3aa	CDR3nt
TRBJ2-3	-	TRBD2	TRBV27	CASRIAGGAQYF	TGTGCCAGCAGAATAGCGGGAGGTGCGCAGTATTTT
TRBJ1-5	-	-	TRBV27	CASSLNGHPAQPQHF	TGTGCCAGCAGTTTAAACGGCCATCCAGCCCAGCCCCAGCATTTT
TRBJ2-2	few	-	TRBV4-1	CASSHFGRGPSTGELFF	TGCGCCAGCAGCCATTTCGGGCGGGGGCCCTCCACCGGGGAGCTGTTTTTT
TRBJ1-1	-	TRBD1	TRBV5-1	CASSLQGADTEAFF	TGCGCCAGCAGCCTACAGGGGGCGGACACTGAAGCTTTCTTT
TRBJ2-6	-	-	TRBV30	CARGIAGANVLTF	TGTGCCCGAGGGATCGCTGGGGCCAACGTCCTGACTTTC
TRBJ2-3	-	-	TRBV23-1	CASSSGTYPDTQYF	TGCGCCAGCAGTTCGGGAACCTACCCAGATACGCAGTATTTT
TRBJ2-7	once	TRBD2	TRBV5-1	CASSLVTGLAYEQYF	TGCGCCAGCAGCTTGGTCACGGGACTAGCGTACGAGCAGTACTTC
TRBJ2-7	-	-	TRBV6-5	CASSGRGMNEQYF	TGTGCCAGCAGTGGAAGGGGCATGAACGAGCAGTACTTC
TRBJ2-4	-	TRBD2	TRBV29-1	CSAGRGRENIQYF	TGCAGCGCCGGGAGGGGTAGGGAAAACATTCAGTACTTC
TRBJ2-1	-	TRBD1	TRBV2	CASSSGTGREQFF	TGTGCCAGCAGTTCCGGGACAGGTCGTGAGCAGTTCTTC
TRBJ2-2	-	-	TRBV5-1	CASSVGHSGELFF	TGCGCCAGCAGCGTCGGACACTCTGGGGAGCTGTTTTTT
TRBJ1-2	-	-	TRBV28	CASSLDRNYGYTF	TGTGCCAGCAGTTTAGACAGGAACTATGGCTACACCTTC